This is a list of T cell receptor beta chains from one sample in a study of PD-L1 blockade in urothelial cancer. Assay: immunoSEQ multiplex PCR; the TCRdb copy retains only in-frame clones and omits some. The table lists some 45,000 clones, about 91% of them singletons. The input for sequencing was PBMCs, taken around atezolizumab (anti-PD-L1) treatment. The receptors originated from a man older than 75 with urothelial cancer. CDR3s include the opening cysteine and the closing phenylalanine or tryptophan. The D gene is left open where the match is weak. Clone size is given for some rows only: seen once, a few or many times, or a class if the clone is expanded.

TRBJ2-2 - - TRBV29-1 TGCAGCGTTAGCGGGCCCGGGAACACCGGGGAGCTGTTTTTT CSVSGPGNTGELFF
TRBJ2-5 - - TRBV2 TGTGCCAGCAGTGGTGTGGGAGTCGTGACCCAGTACTTC CASSGVGVVTQYF
TRBJ2-3 TRBD2 few TRBV11-2 TGTGCCAGCAGCCTGGGACTAGCGGGAGGGCCGGTAGATACGCAGTATTTT CASSLGLAGGPVDTQYF
TRBJ2-5 TRBD1 - TRBV11-2 TGTGCCAGCAGCTGGGGACAGGGGGCAGGAGAGACCCAGTACTTC CASSWGQGAGETQYF
TRBJ2-7 TRBD1 - TRBV27 TGTGCCAGCAGTCCGTGGGACAGTTCCTACGAGCAGTACTTC CASSPWDSSYEQYF
TRBJ1-3 TRBD1 - TRBV7-2 TGTGCCAGCAGCTCCCAGACAGGGCCTAGCTCTGGAAACACCATATATTTT CASSSQTGPSSGNTIYF
TRBJ1-1 TRBD1 - TRBV30 TGTGCCTGGGACAGGGGGATGGGTACTGAAGCTTTCTTT CAWDRGMGTEAFF
TRBJ1-3 - - TRBV30 TGTGCCTGTCGGGTCTACTCTGGAAACACCATATATTTT CACRVYSGNTIYF
TRBJ2-3 - once TRBV10-3 TGTGCCATCAGTGACTCAGGACTAACTACAGATACGCAGTATTTT CAISDSGLTTDTQYF
TRBJ2-3 - - TRBV6-5 TGTGCCAGCACTAAAACCAGGGGTAGCACAGATACGCAGTATTTT CASTKTRGSTDTQYF
TRBJ2-1 - - TRBV7-2 TGTGCCAGCAGCGTAACCGGGGGAAAAATCCCCTCCTACAATGAGCAGTTCTTC CASSVTGGKIPSYNEQFF
TRBJ1-1 - once TRBV5-1 TGCGCCAGCAGCTTTGGCGGTAATGAAGCTTTCTTT CASSFGGNEAFF
TRBJ1-5 TRBD1 - TRBV18 TGTGCCAGCTCACCCGACAGGGATCAGCCCCAGCATTTT CASSPDRDQPQHF
TRBJ2-1 TRBD2 - TRBV7-9 TGTGCCAGCAGCTTAGTGCGGACTAGCGGGAGGGCCTTCATCCATGAGCAGTTCTTC CASSLVRTSGRAFIHEQFF
TRBJ2-5 TRBD1 - TRBV28 TGTGCCAGCAGTTTGGCGGGACAGGGCTTGCAAGAGACCCAGTACTTC CASSLAGQGLQETQYF
TRBJ2-5 TRBD2 - TRBV28 TGTGCCAGCAGCAAGGGGCTAGCGGGAGGCCAAGAGACCCAGTACTTC CASSKGLAGGQETQYF